The 10 T cell receptor beta chains below were found in one sample sequenced in a study of PD-1 blockade in classical Hodgkin lymphoma. Time point: cycle 4 day 1 (C4D1), after less than 7 weeks of nivolumab. All trial patients relapsed after autologous stem cell transplantation. Libraries were prepared by immunoSEQ multiplex PCR; TCRdb keeps only in-frame clonotypes and omits some of them. There are about 49,000 clones in the sample; around 90% occur only once, and approximately 14% lies in the top ten. Sequenced material: peripheral blood mononuclear cells (PBMCs), taken before the fourth cycle of nivolumab. These TCRs come from a human donor with classical Hodgkin lymphoma.

The chain combines TRBV30 with TRBJ1-1; no clear D gene. V shed 1 base and J shed 1 base, with 10 bases lying between them. The CDR3 spans 14 residues. CDR1 GTSNPN and CDR2 SVGIG come from the germline V gene (reference sequence). Here the CDR3 reads CAWSGYSPNTEAFF. The CDR3 DNA reads TGTGCCTGGAGTGGGTATTCACCGAACACTGAAGCTTTCTTT.

The chain uses TRBV6-1 and TRBJ1-4; TRBD1 might be the D (5 bases). V was cut by 4 bases and J by 13 bases, with 25 bases left in between. The CDR3 is 16 residues long. CDR1 and CDR2 from the germline V gene are MNHNS and SASEGT. The CDR3 is CASSAPWTDLGRGLFF. In nucleotides, the CDR3 is TGTGCCAGCAGTGCCCCATGGACGGACCTCGGAAGGGGACTGTTTTTT.

The chain combines TRBV30 with TRBJ2-6; the D is unclear. The length of the CDR3 is 14 residues. V was shortened by 1 base and J by 0 bases, with 4 bases between the two germline ends. Germline V gene data show CDR1 as GTSNPN and CDR2 as SVGIG (reference sequence). CDR3 protein: CAWSGTSGANVLTF. The CDR3 coding sequence is TGTGCCTGGAGTGGAACCTCTGGGGCCAACGTCCTGACTTTC.

This chain connects TRBV4-2 to TRBJ2-3; D is tentatively TRBD1 or TRBD2 (7 bases each). V was cut by 0 bases and J by 4 bases, with 11 bases left in between. The CDR3 is made up of 15 amino acids. Germline lookup yields CDR1 LGHNA and CDR2 YNFKEQ. This CDR3 reads CASSQDSGGADTQYF. CDR3 nucleotide sequence: TGTGCCAGCAGCCAAGATTCAGGGGGGGCAGATACGCAGTATTTT.

V usage is TRBV9 and J usage is TRBJ2-1, with D possibly being TRBD1 (6 bases). V lost 4 bases and J lost 7, with 18 bases in between. CDR1 SGDLS and CDR2 YYNGEE come from the germline V gene. This CDR3 region has 15 residues. CDR3 in amino acids: CASSTRFGQGNEQFF. DNA for the CDR3: TGTGCCAGCAGCACCCGTTTCGGCCAGGGGAATGAGCAGTTCTTC.

The rearrangement joins TRBV7-9 to TRBJ2-3, with D possibly matching TRBD1 (6 bases). This CDR3 contains 15 residues. Germline CDR1 reads SEHNR; CDR2 reads FQNEAQ (reference sequence). V lost 5 bases, J lost 4 bases, and 16 bases lay in between. The CDR3 nucleotides read TGTGCCAGCAGCCGAACAGGGTCGGAGGCAGATACGCAGTATTTT. This encodes CASSRTGSEADTQYF.

The chain couples TRBV4-1 to TRBJ2-7; 9 positions match TRBD1. V shed 4 bases and J 3 bases; nucleotides not matched to a gene: 7. This CDR3 is built from 15 residues. Germline lookup yields CDR1 MGHRA and CDR2 YSYEKL. CDR3 residues: CASSPDGTGLYEQYF. In DNA, the CDR3 is TGCGCCAGCAGCCCAGACGGGACAGGGCTCTACGAGCAGTACTTC.

The chain recombines TRBV6-5 with TRBJ2-2; D uncertain. The CDR3 covers 15 residues. Deletions cut 2 bases from V and 5 bases from J, with 12 bases between. Germline CDR1 is MNHEY and CDR2 is SVGAGI. CDR3 region: CASSYNTVRTGELFF. CDR3 coding DNA: TGTGCCAGCAGTTACAACACAGTGAGAACCGGGGAGCTGTTTTTT.

The rearrangement joins TRBV7-9 to TRBJ2-3; D is ambiguous. With 5 bases removed from V and 2 bases from J, the gap between germline ends came to 14 bases. The CDR3 runs to 15 residues. Germline CDR1 is SEHNR and CDR2 is FQNEAQ (reference sequence). For the CDR3, the DNA is TGTGCCAGCAGCCTCCGGCTTCAGGCCACAGATACGCAGTATTTT. As protein: CASSLRLQATDTQYF.

The V and J genes are TRBV6-1 and TRBJ1-2, with TRBD1 as a possible D gene (6 bases). CDR3 size: 10 residues. V dropped 6 bases and J dropped 7 bases, with 6 bases sitting between them. Looked up from germline, CDR1 is MNHNS and CDR2 is SASEGT. The CDR3: CASRQGGYTF. DNA of the CDR3: TGTGCCAGCAGACAGGGTGGCTACACCTTC.